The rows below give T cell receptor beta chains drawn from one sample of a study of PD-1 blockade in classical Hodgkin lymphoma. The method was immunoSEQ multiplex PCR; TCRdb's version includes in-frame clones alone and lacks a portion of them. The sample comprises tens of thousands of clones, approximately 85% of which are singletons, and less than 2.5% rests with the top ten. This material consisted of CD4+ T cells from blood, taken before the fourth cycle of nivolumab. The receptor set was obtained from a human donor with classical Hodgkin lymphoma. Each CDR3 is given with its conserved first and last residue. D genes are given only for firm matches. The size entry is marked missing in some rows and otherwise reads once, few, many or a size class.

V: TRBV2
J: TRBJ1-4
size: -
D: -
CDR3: CASSSARGEKLFF
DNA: TGTGCCAGCAGTTCCGCCCGGGGGGAAAAACTGTTTTTT

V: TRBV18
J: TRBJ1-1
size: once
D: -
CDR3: CASSPGGKGRRLLQNTEAFF
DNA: TGTGCCAGCTCACCCGGTGGGAAGGGTAGGAGATTACTCCAGAACACTGAAGCTTTCTTT

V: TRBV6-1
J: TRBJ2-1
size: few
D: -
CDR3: CASSEVLIGSASYNEQFF
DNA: TGTGCCAGCAGTGAAGTGCTTATTGGGTCAGCCTCCTACAATGAGCAGTTCTTC

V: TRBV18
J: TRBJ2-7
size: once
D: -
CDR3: CASSPMGVGGGEQYF
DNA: TGTGCCAGCTCACCAATGGGAGTTGGGGGTGGAGAGCAGTACTTC

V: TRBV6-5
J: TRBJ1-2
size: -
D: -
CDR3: CASSYWTGANYGYTF
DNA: TGTGCCAGCAGTTACTGGACGGGAGCTAACTATGGCTACACCTTC

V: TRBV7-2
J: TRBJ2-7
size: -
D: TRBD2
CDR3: CASSKIRLAGFSSYEQYF
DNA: TGTGCCAGCAGCAAAATTCGACTAGCGGGTTTTAGCTCCTACGAGCAGTACTTC

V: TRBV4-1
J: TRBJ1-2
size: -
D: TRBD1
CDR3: CASSPGQGPNYGYTF
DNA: TGCGCCAGCAGCCCGGGACAGGGACCTAACTATGGCTACACCTTC

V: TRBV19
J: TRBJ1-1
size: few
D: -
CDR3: CASRVGTLNTEAFF
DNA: TGTGCCAGCCGCGTCGGGACCTTGAACACTGAAGCTTTCTTT

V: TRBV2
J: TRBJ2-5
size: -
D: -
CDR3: CASRRLQETQYF
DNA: TGTGCCAGCAGAAGGCTCCAAGAGACCCAGTACTTC

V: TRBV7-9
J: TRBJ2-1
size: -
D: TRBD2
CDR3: CASSSRRTSADEQFF
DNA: TGTGCCAGCAGCTCGAGGAGGACTAGCGCCGATGAGCAGTTCTTC